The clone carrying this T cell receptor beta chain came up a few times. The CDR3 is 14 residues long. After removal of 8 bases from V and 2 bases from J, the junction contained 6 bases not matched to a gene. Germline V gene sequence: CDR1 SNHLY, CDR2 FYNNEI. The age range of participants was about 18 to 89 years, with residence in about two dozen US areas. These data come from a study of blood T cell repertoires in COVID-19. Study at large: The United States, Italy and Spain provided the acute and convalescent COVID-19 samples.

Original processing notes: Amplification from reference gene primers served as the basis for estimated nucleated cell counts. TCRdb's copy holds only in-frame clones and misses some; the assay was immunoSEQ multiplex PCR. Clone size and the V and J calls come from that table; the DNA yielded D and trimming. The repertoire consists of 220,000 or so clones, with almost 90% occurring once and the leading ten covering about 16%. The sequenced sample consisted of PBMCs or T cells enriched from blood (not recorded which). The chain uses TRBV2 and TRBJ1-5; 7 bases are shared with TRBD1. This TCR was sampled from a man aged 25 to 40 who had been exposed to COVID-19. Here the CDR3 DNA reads TGTGCCAGCCGCTACGGACAGGGCAATCAGCCCCAGCATTTT. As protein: CASRYGQGNQPQHF.